The sequence of this T cell receptor beta chain was determined in a study of cytotoxic CD8 clonotypes in ibrutinib-treated CLL. The data were produced by immunoSEQ multiplex PCR, yet TCRdb's version contains in-frame clones alone and is incomplete. The table lists around 250,000 clones, roughly 74% of them singletons. Germline CDR1 reads ENHRY; CDR2 reads SYGVKD. The CDR3 consists of 16 residues. V lost 7 bases, J lost 4 bases, and 13 bases stayed unmatched. V and J are TRBV10-3 and TRBJ2-3; 8 positions agree with TRBD1. This receptor was obtained from a human donor with chronic lymphocytic leukemia. The source material was PBMCs, sampled after 24 months of ibrutinib treatment. The CDR3 nucleotides are TGTGCCATCACTGGAGGCACGGGACAGGTGGCAGATACGCAGTATTTT. Its protein product is CAITGGTGQVADTQYF.